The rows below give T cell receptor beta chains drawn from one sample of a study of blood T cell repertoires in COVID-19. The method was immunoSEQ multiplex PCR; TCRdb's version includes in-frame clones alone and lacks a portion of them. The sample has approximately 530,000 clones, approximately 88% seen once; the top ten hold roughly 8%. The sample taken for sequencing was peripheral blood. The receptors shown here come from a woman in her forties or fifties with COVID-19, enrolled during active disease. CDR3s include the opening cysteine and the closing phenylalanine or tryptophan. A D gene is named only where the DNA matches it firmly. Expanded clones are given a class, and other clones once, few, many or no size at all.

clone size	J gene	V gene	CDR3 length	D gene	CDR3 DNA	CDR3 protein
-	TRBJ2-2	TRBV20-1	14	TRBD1	TGCAGTGCTAGTGGGACAGCGAACACCGGGGAGCTGTTTTTT	CSASGTANTGELFF
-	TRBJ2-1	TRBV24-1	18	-	TGTGCCACCAGTGATTTAGAGGGAGCCCGCTGCCTCCGCGATGAGCAGTTCTTC	CATSDLEGARCLRDEQFF
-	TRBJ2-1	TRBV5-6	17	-	TGTGCCAGCAGCTTTTCCACTGGGGGGGCGAGCTACAATGAGCAGTTCTTC	CASSFSTGGASYNEQFF
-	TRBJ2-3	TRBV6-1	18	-	TGTGCCAGCAGTGGCTTCGGCGGGCCTCCTCAAAGGACAGATACGCAGTATTTT	CASSGFGGPPQRTDTQYF
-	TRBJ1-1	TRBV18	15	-	TGTGCCAGCTCACCTAGTCCACAGGAGAACACTGAAGCTTTCTTT	CASSPSPQENTEAFF
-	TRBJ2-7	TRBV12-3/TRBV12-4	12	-	TGTGCCAGCAGTTTAAGAGCCTACGAGCAGTACTTC	CASSLRAYEQYF
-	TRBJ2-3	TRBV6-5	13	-	TGTGCCAGCAGTTACGATACGGGAGATACGCAGTATTTT	CASSYDTGDTQYF
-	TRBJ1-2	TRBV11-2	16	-	TGTGCCAGCAGCCCAGACATTTTCGGGGGTCTCTATGGCTACACCTTC	CASSPDIFGGLYGYTF
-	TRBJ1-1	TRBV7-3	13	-	TGTGCCAGCAGCTTAAGGGGGGGCACTGAAGCTTTCTTT	CASSLRGGTEAFF
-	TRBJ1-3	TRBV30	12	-	TGTGCCTGGAGTGTCTCGGGAAACACCATATATTTT	CAWSVSGNTIYF
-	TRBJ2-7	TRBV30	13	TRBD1	TGTGCCTGGAGTTGGCAGGGGGTGCGCGAGCAGTACTTC	CAWSWQGVREQYF
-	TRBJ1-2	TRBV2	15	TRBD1	TGTGCCAGCACCTCCGGGACAGCCACTAACTATGGCTACACCTTC	CASTSGTATNYGYTF
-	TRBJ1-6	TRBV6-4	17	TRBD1	TGTGCCAATAGACCGGGACAGCCGGACTCCTATAATTCACCCCTCCACTTT	CANRPGQPDSYNSPLHF
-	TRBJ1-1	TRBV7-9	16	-	TGTGCCAGCAGCCCGCTAGTGGGGGGAACTGCCTTTGAAGCTTTCTTT	CASSPLVGGTAFEAFF
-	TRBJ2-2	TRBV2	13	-	TGTGCCAGCAGTCAGATGGCCACCGGGGAGCTGTTTTTT	CASSQMATGELFF
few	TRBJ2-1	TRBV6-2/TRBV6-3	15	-	TGTGCCAGCAGTTACTCCGGGGGCTCCTACAATGAGCAGTTCTTC	CASSYSGGSYNEQFF
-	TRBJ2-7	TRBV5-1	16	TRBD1	TGCGCCAGCAGCCTGGACAGGGGAGTTCTACCTTACGAGCAGTACTTC	CASSLDRGVLPYEQYF
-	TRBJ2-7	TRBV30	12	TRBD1	TGTGCCTGGAGGGAAACAGGGGGCGAGCAGTACTTC	CAWRETGGEQYF
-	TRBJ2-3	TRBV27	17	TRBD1	TGTGCCAGCAGCAACCTAGGACAGGGCCTGCGCACAGATACGCAGTATTTT	CASSNLGQGLRTDTQYF
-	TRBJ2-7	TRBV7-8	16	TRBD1	TGTGCCAGCAGCCTTACGCGGGACAGGAGTAACTACGAGCAGTACTTC	CASSLTRDRSNYEQYF
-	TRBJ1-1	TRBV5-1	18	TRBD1	TGCGCCAGCAGACATCATAAACCGGGACAGACAGTGAACACTGAAGCTTTCTTT	CASRHHKPGQTVNTEAFF
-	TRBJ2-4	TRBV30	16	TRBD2	TGTGCCTGGAGTCGCTCGAGGGGTGCACGGGGGGACATTCAGTACTTC	CAWSRSRGARGDIQYF
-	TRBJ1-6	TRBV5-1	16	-	TGCGCCAGCAGCTCCGACAGTCCCGGTGTTGGGTCACCCCTCCACTTT	CASSSDSPGVGSPLHF
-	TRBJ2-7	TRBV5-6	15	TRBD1	TGTGCCAGCAGCTCCGGACAGGGGAATCCCTACGAGCAGTACTTC	CASSSGQGNPYEQYF
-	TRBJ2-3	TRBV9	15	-	TGTGCCAGCAGCGCACGGGACAAGGAGGCCGATACGCAGTATTTT	CASSARDKEADTQYF
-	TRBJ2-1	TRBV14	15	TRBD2	TGTGCCAGCAGCCCTTTACTAGCGGGGGTAGATGAGCAGTTCTTC	CASSPLLAGVDEQFF
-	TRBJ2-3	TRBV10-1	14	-	TGCGCCAGCAGTGGGCCCGGTGTGAGGGATACGCAGTATTTT	CASSGPGVRDTQYF
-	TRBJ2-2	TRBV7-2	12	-	TGTGCCAGCAGCTTATTTATCGGGGAGCTGTTTTTT	CASSLFIGELFF
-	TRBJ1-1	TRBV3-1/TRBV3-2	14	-	TGTGCCAGCAGCCAAGACGGGGGGGCGACTGAAGCTTTCTTT	CASSQDGGATEAFF
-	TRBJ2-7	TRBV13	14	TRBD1	TGTGCCAGCAGCCCGGGACAGGGTTCCTACGAGCAGTACTTC	CASSPGQGSYEQYF
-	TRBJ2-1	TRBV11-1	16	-	TGTGCCAGCAGCTCAGGCCGCCAGAGCTCCTACAATGAGCAGTTCTTC	CASSSGRQSSYNEQFF